These 13 T cell receptor beta chains originate from one sample sequenced in a study of immune evolution from preneoplasia to lung adenocarcinoma. Measured with immunoSEQ multiplex PCR; TCRdb has only the in-frame clones, and not every one. The sample records tens of thousands of clones, 65% to 75% being singletons. Sequences were obtained from FFPE invasive lung adenocarcinoma tissue. The receptors come from a person aged 55 to 75 with invasive lung adenocarcinoma. Some clones in this sample may be carry-over from other donors' samples.

The chain employs TRBV7-2 and TRBJ2-2; 8 bases are a match to TRBD2. The CDR3 has 18 residues. In germline, CDR1 is SGHTA, CDR2 FQGNSA. V lost 5 bases to trimming and J lost 5 bases; unmatched junction nucleotides: 16. DNA of the CDR3: TGTGCCAGCAGCCCCGCACTCTCAGCGGGAGCAGGGACCGGGGAGCTGTTTTTT. Translation gives CASSPALSAGAGTGELFF.

The chain combines TRBV19 with TRBJ2-2; D not certain. In germline, CDR1 is LNHDA, CDR2 SQIVND (reference sequence). Trimming removed 6 bases from V and 9 bases from J, with 14 bases in between. The CDR3 contains 13 residues. The CDR3 sequence is CASRVTRTRELFF. The CDR3 DNA is TGTGCCAGTAGAGTTACCCGGACCCGGGAGCTGTTTTTT. Filled out from reference TRBV19 and TRBJ2-2, the complete variable domain reads DGGITQSPKYLFRKEGQNVTLSCEQNLNHDAMYWYRQDPGQGLRLIYYSQIVNDFQKGDIAEGYSVSREKKESFPLTVTSAQKNPTAFYLCASRVTRTRELFFGEGSRLTVL.

The rearrangement links TRBV19 to TRBJ2-7, with 10 bases fitting TRBD2. Germline lookup yields CDR1 LNHDA and CDR2 SQIVND (reference sequence). Trimming removed 5 bases from V and 2 bases from J; junction bases left unmatched: 6. This CDR3 has 15 residues. DNA of the CDR3: TGTGCCAGTAGTTCTAGCGGGAGATCGCCCTACGAGCAGTACTTC. Translated, it gives CASSSSGRSPYEQYF.

A few counts support this clone. The chain carries TRBV11-2 and TRBJ2-4; TRBD1 aligns across 7 bases. Trimming at V came to 1 base and at J to 1 base, leaving 4 bases not matched to a gene. Germline V CDR1 and CDR2: SGHAT, FQNNGV. This CDR3 has 16 residues. The CDR3 nucleotides read TGTGCCAGCAGCTTAGCTCAACAGGGGGCCAAAAACATTCAGTACTTC. As protein: CASSLAQQGAKNIQYF.

CDR3: CAWSVPTPRGQPQHF. CDR3 coding DNA: TGTGCCTGGAGTGTCCCCACACCCCGTGGTCAGCCCCAGCATTTT. The chain has TRBV30 and TRBJ1-5; D uncertain. CDR3 length equals 15 residues. Germline values: CDR1 GTSNPN, CDR2 SVGIG (reference sequence). V dropped 0 bases and J dropped 6 bases, with 15 bases sitting between them.

The rearrangement uses TRBV10-3 and TRBJ2-1; the D gene is possibly TRBD1 (5 bases). Trimming pared 6 bases from V and 0 bases from J, leaving 6 bases between. This CDR3 has 13 amino acids. Germline loops: CDR1 ENHRY, CDR2 SYGVKD. The CDR3 protein is CAISDSSYNEQFF. The CDR3 DNA follows: TGTGCCATCAGCGACAGCTCCTACAATGAGCAGTTCTTC.

This clone was observed a single time. The gene calls are TRBV6-6 and TRBJ2-7; possibly TRBD1 for D (5 bases). The CDR3 is 15 residues long. The germline V gene encodes CDR1 MNHNY and CDR2 SVGAGI (reference sequence). V gave up 5 bases and J gave up 0 bases, with 14 bases separating them. The CDR3 reads CASSPAKGFSYEQYF. CDR3 in DNA: TGTGCCAGCAGTCCCGCGAAGGGGTTCTCCTACGAGCAGTACTTC.

J is TRBJ1-2 and V is TRBV5-1; D gene ambiguous. Trimming removed 0 bases at V and 7 bases at J, with 16 bases between. The length of the CDR3 is 15 residues. Germline V gene sequence: CDR1 SGHRS, CDR2 YFSETQ. The CDR3 nucleotides read TGCGCCAGCAGCTTGGCCGAAAAGGGAGCGGGTGGCTACACCTTC. Translated, it gives CASSLAEKGAGGYTF.

Concerning this clone: The junction and the germline gene differ at one end; a read error may be behind it. The V gene is TRBV28, the J gene TRBJ1-4, with D hard to call. CDR3 length: 14 amino acids. CDR1 and CDR2 from the germline V gene are MDHEN and SYDVKM. DNA of the CDR3: TGTGCCAACAGTCCAGGTCGAGACGTGGAAAAACTGTTTTTT. The encoded protein is CANSPGRDVEKLFF.

This clone has only a few counts. J is TRBJ1-2 and V is TRBV27; a weak D match, TRBD1 (5 bases). Per germline, CDR1 MNHEY and CDR2 SMNVEV (reference sequence). V lost 4 bases to trimming and J lost 5 bases, with 20 bases between them. This CDR3 is 16 amino acids long. Here the CDR3 reads CASSSRFAGTEYGYTF. The CDR3, as DNA: TGTGCCAGCAGTTCCCGATTTGCAGGGACCGAGTATGGCTACACCTTC.

The chain employs TRBV5-1 and TRBJ2-7; TRBD1 aligns across 8 bases. The CDR3 has 14 residues. J gave up 3 bases and V 3 bases, and 5 bases lay outside the gene matches. Germline values: CDR1 SGHRS, CDR2 YFSETQ. Here the CDR3 reads CASSSGTGIYEQYF. The CDR3 DNA follows: TGCGCCAGCAGCTCAGGGACAGGAATCTACGAGCAGTACTTC.

The chain links TRBV6-6 to TRBJ2-7; D ambiguous. Trimming took 1 base from V and 1 from J, leaving 8 bases between them. The CDR3 runs 14 residues. From germline, CDR1 is MNHNY and CDR2 SVGAGI (reference sequence). CDR3 loop: CASSYYGASYEQYF. The CDR3 region has the DNA TGTGCCAGCAGTTACTATGGAGCGTCCTACGAGCAGTACTTC.

The CDR3 sequence is CASSGTVNTEAFF. CDR3 in DNA: TGTGCCAGCAGCGGGACAGTGAACACTGAAGCTTTCTTT. The V gene is TRBV7-2, the J gene TRBJ1-1, with 7 bases matching TRBD1. The CDR3 totals 13 residues. With 5 bases clipped from V and 0 bases from J, the junction kept 0 bases outside the gene matches. The germline V gene encodes CDR1 SGHTA and CDR2 FQGNSA.